The entry that follows covers one T cell receptor beta chain sequence. Antigen: not known. These data originate in a study of cytomegalovirus exposure and HLA in healthy donors. About the research overall: A later analysis reported the roughly 130 validation repertoires used the same platform as the roughly 700 first-cohort repertoires.

Study-wide points: It was approximately 160 TCR beta chains that were listed as cytomegalovirus-associated. A later analysis found first-cohort TCR clusters tended to co-occur in the approximately 110 validation repertoires. As was reported, the classifier diagnosed cytomegalovirus status with high specificity and sensitivity.

Produced via immunoSEQ multiplex PCR; TCRdb's table is partial and in-frame only. The sample has over 150,000 clones; around 80% are singletons. The sequenced material came from PBMCs. The sequence derives from a woman aged 30 to 39 in good health and CMV-seropositive.

The CDR3 loop reads CASTGTSGSVGEQFF. The CDR3 region has the DNA TGTGCCAGCACCGGCACTAGCGGGAGTGTCGGTGAGCAGTTCTTC. V gene TRBV6-1 combines with J gene TRBJ2-1, with TRBD2 identical over 11 bases. The CDR3 totals 15 residues. Losses at the gene ends were 7 bases for V and 9 bases for J; bases not matched to a gene: 11. Germline V gives CDR1 MNHNS, CDR2 SASEGT.